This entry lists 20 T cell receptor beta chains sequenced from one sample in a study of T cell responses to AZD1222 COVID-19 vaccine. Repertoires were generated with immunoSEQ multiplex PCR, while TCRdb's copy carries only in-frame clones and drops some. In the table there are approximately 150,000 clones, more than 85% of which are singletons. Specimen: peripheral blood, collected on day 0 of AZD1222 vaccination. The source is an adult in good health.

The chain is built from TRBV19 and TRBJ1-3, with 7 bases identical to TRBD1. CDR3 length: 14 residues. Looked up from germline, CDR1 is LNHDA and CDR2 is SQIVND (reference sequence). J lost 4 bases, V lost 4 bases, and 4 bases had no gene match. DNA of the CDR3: TGTGCCAGTAGTAGCGGGACAGACGGAAACACCATATATTTT. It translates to CASSSGTDGNTIYF.

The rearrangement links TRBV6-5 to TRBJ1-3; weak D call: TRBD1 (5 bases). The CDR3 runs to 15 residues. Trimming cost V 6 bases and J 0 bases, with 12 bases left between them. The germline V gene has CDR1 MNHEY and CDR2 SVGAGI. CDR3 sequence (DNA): TGTGCCAGCAGAACTGAGGGACTCTCTGGAAACACCATATATTTT. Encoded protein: CASRTEGLSGNTIYF.

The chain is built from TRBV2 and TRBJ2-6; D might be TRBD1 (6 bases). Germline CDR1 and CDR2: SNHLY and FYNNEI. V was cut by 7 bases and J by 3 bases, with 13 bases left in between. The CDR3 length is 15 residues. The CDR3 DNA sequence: TGTGCCAGCAAGGCAGGGGCAGGTGGGGCCAACGTCCTGACTTTC. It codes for CASKAGAGGANVLTF.

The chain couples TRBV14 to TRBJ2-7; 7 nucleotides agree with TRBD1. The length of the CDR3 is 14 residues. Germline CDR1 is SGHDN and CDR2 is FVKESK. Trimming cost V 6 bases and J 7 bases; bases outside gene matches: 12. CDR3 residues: CASSLTGTALEQYF. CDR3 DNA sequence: TGTGCCAGCAGTCTGACAGGGACGGCGTTGGAGCAGTACTTC. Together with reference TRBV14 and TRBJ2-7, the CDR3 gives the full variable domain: EAGVTQFPSHSVIEKGQTVTLRCDPISGHDNLYWYRRVMGKEIKFLLHFVKESKQDESGMPNNRFLAERTGGTYSTLKVQPAELEDSGVYFCASSLTGTALEQYFGPGTRLTVT.

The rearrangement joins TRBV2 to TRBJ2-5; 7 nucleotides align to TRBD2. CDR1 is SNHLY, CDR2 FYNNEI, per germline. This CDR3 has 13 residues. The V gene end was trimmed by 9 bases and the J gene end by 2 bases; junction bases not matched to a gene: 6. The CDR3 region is CARSWGGQETQYF. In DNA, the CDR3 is TGTGCCAGATCCTGGGGGGGACAAGAGACCCAGTACTTC.

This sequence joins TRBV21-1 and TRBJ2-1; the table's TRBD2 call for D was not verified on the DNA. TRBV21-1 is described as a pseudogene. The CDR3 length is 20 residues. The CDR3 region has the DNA TGTGCCAGCAGCAAAGGCACTAGCGGGAGGGGATCCGGTTCCTACAATGAGCAGTTCTTC. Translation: CASSKGTSGRGSGSYNEQFF.

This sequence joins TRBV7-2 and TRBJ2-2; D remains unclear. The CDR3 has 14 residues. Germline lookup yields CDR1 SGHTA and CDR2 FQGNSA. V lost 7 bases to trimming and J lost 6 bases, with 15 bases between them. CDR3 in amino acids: CASTSSRVAGELFF. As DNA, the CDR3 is TGTGCCAGCACCTCATCCCGGGTGGCCGGGGAGCTGTTTTTT.

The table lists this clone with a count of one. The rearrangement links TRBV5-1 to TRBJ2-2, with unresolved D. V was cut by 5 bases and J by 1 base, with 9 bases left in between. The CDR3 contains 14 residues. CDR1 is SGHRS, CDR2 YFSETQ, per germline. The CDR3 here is CASRYVVNTGELFF. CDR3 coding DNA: TGCGCCAGCAGATATGTAGTGAACACCGGGGAGCTGTTTTTT.

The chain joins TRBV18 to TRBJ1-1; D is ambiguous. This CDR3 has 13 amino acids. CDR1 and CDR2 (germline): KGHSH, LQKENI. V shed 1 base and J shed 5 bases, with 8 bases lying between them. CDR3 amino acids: CASSPLERTEAFF. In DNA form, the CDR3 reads TGTGCCAGCTCACCACTTGAGAGGACTGAAGCTTTCTTT.

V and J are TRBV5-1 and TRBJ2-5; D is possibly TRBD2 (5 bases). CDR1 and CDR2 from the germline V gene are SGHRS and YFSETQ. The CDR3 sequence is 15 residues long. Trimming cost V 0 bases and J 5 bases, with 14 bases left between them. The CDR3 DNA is TGCGCCAGCAGCTTGGTAGGCGGGCAGGAGGAGACCCAGTACTTC. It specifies CASSLVGGQEETQYF.

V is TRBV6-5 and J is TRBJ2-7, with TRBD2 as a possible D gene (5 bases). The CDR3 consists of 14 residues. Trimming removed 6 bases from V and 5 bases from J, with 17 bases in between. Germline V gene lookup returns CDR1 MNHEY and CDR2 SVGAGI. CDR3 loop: CASSEGWTFNEQYF. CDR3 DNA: TGTGCCAGCAGCGAGGGCTGGACCTTTAACGAGCAGTACTTC.

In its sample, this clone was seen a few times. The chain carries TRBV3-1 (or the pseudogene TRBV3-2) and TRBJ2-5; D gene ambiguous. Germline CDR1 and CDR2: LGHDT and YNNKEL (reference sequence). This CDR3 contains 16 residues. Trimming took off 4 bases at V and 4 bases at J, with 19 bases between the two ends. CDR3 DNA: TGTGCCAGCAGCCCAATTAGCCCCGGTAATGCAGAGACCCAGTACTTC. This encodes CASSPISPGNAETQYF.

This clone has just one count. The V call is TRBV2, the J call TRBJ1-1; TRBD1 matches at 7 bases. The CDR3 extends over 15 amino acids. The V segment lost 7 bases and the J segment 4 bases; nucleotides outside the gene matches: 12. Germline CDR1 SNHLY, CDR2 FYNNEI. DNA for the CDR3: TGTGCCAGCATCGACGACAGGGATCCTCTCACTGAAGCTTTCTTT. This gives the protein CASIDDRDPLTEAFF.

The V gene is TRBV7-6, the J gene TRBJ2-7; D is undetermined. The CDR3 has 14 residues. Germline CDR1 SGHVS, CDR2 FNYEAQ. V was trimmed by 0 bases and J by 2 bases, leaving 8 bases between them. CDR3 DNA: TGTGCCAGCAGCTTAGCGGCCAACGCCTACGAGCAGTACTTC. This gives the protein CASSLAANAYEQYF.

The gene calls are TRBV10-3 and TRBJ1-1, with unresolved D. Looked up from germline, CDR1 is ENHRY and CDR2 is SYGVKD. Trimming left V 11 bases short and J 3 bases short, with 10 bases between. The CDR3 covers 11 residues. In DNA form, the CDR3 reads TGTGCCGCCCGTGGGGACACTGAAGCTTTCTTT. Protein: CAARGDTEAFF.

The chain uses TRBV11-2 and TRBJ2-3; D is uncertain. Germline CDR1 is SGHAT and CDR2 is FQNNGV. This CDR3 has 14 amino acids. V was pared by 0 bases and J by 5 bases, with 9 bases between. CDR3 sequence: CASSLDRFRDTQYF. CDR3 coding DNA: TGTGCCAGCAGCTTAGATCGATTCAGAGATACGCAGTATTTT.

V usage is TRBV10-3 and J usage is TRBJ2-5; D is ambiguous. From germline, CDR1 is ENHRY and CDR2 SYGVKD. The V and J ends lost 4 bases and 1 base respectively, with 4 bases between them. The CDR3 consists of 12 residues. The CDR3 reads CAISVAQETQYF. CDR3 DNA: TGTGCCATCAGTGTTGCCCAAGAGACCCAGTACTTC.

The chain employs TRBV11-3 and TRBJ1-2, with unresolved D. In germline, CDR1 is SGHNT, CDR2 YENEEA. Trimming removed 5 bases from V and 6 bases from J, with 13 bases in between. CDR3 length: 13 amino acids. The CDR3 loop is CASSPSRMNGYTF. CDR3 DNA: TGTGCCAGCAGCCCAAGCAGAATGAATGGCTACACCTTC.

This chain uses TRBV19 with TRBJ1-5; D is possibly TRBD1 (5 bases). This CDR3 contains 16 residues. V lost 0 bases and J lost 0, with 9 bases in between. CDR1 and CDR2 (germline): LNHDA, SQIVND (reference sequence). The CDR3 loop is CASSIDEGYSNQPQHF. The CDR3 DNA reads TGTGCCAGTAGTATAGATGAGGGGTATAGCAATCAGCCCCAGCATTTT.

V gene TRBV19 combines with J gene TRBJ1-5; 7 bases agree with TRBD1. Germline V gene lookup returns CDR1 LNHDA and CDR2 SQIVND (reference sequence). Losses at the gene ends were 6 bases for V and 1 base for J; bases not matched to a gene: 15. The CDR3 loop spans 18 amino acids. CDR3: CASRIPTGQSQSNQPQHF. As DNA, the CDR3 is TGTGCCAGTAGAATCCCCACGGGACAGTCACAAAGCAATCAGCCCCAGCATTTT.